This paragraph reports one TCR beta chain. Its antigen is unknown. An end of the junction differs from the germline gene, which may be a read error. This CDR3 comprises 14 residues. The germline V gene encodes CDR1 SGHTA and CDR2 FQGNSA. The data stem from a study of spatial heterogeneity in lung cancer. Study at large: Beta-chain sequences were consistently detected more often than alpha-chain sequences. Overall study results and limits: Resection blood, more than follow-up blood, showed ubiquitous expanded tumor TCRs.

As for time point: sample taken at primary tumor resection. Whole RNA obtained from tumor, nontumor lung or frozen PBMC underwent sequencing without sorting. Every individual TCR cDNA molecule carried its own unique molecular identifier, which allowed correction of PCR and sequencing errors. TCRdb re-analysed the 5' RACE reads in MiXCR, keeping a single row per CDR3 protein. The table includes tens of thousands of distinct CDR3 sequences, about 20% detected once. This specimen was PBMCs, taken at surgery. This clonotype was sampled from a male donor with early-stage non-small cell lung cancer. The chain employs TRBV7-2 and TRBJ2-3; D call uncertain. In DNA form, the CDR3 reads TGTGCCGGCAGCTTAGAGACGGGCACAGATACGCAGTATTTT. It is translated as CAGSLETGTDTQYF.